This T cell receptor (beta chain) was identified during a study of blood T cell repertoires in COVID-19. Only in-frame clones appear in the TCRdb table, and some are missing; sequencing was by immunoSEQ multiplex PCR. The sample holds roughly 28,000 clones, less than 85% seen once. This clone was detected only once. This TCR derives from a man aged 80 or over with active or convalescent COVID-19. The sample taken for sequencing was peripheral blood.

The CDR3 protein is CASSEAPGQGADTQYF. In DNA, the CDR3 is TGTGCCAGCAGCGAAGCACCGGGACAGGGCGCAGATACGCAGTATTTT. V gene TRBV5-4 combines with J gene TRBJ2-3; 9 positions match TRBD1. J gave up 4 bases and V 4 bases, and 10 bases lay outside the gene matches. Germline V gene lookup returns CDR1 SGHNT and CDR2 YYREEE (reference sequence). The CDR3 spans 16 residues.